This T cell receptor (beta chain) was sequenced during a study of T cell responses to AZD1222 COVID-19 vaccine (dated by TCRdb to about 2021). Regarding the research as a whole: A total of about 250 trial participants underwent TCR sequencing, of whom nearly 210 had received two doses of AZD1222 and some 25 had received two doses of the MenACWY control vaccine. Trial participants were enrolled by age into 18-55, 56-69 and 70-plus year subgroups, with about 150, 27 and 61 TCR-sequenced participants respectively.

Summary of the overall study and its limitations: Most participants were white British and females outnumbered males, and the authors suggested that clonal diversity may have been underestimated. Because no samples from the day 14 peak response were available, repertoires could be characterized only after the peak T cell response. Only 5 to 7 AZD1222 recipients were SARS-CoV-2 seropositive at baseline, limiting conclusions about previously exposed vaccinees. The 56-69-year group was small, and its depth increase did not reach significance, likely because of low power. A significant rise in spike-specific TCR breadth and depth was observed after two AZD1222 doses relative to day 0 and relative to MenACWY recipients. CD4 TCRs associated with the vaccine covered the entire spike protein, and the dominant responses were in regions 160-218 and 743-854. Reportedly, close to half of the unique spike-specific TCRs recognized epitopes lying outside the regions that are mutated in the B.1.351 and B.1.1.7 variants.

The intended sense of this specimen's time point label: about 28 days (+/-7) after the second vaccine dose. AZD1222 recipients whose second dose came at about 4 weeks and those whose second dose came at about 12 weeks were combined into one group, since spike-specific TCR depth and breadth did not differ between the two schedules. Samples from vaccinated people were obtained from the UK trials COV001 and COV002, which included a single-blind randomized controlled phase 2/3 trial of AZD1222 (ChAdOx1 nCoV-19) in healthy adults. For TCRbeta chain sequencing, PBMC samples from trial participants were taken at day 0 and at day 28 after the second dose. The table lists this clone with a few counts. Its antigen has not been determined. The sample holds no much larger clone one base away, and base qualities are not on file. Distinct nucleotide sequences in the sample also encode this CDR3. The CDR3 regions of human TCRbeta chains were subjected to immunosequencing. As for how the authors treated the data: Repertoire TCRs were matched against a reference library of SARS-CoV-2-specific TCRs generated with the MIRA antigen-specificity platform. Breadth was defined as the fraction of unique TCRs that were SARS-CoV-2-associated. Depth was defined as the fraction of total T cells that were SARS-CoV-2-associated. Each spike-specific TCR was assigned to its reactive spike region and to a CD4 or CD8 class using the MIRA data. Log10-transformed breadth and depth values were compared by one-way ANOVA with Sidak's multiple comparisons tests. Imported from immuneACCESS, the table was reduced by TCRdb to in-frame sequences with V and J called. These copies leave out some clones; in studies compared against another copy, an unresolved V gene accounts for under half, and the cause of the remainder is not known. D and trimming come from the DNA, and the V and J calls and clone size come from that table. Present in this sample are some 99,000 clones, 85% to 90% of which were seen just once. The top ten hold more than 15% of the sample.

The germline ends are 9 bases apart after V is trimmed by 0 bases and J by 3 bases. The germline V gene sets CDR1 to SGHRS and CDR2 to YFSETQ. The CDR3 sequence holds 14 residues, the cysteine and phenylalanine included. Only the CDR3 DNA is retained, 42 bases long and in frame from the first base. The rearrangement combines TRBV5-1 with TRBJ1-1; the D gene cannot be named for sure. The sample consisted of peripheral blood, taken 28 days after the second AZD1222 dose. This clonotype originated in an adult who received the AZD1222 COVID-19 vaccine. The CDR3 reads as follows: CASSLGGFDTEAFF. The DNA sequence is TGCGCCAGCAGCTTGGGCGGGTTCGACACTGAAGCTTTCTTT.